This passage covers 3 T cell receptor beta chains from one sample sequenced in a study of response to subunit inactivated influenza vaccine. TCRdb reprocessed the RT-PCR reads with MiXCR, giving one entry per CDR3 protein. The sample records almost 250,000 distinct CDR3 sequences, about 12% being singletons. Sequences were derived from non-naive T cells sorted from PBMCs, sampled around 14 days before vaccination. The origin of the receptors is a man aged 50 to 59 who received an inactivated influenza vaccine.

The chain has TRBV20-1 and TRBJ2-7; D call uncertain. The CDR3 length is 15 residues. The V gene lost 1 base and the J gene lost 3 bases, with 16 bases spanning the gap. CDR1 is DFQATT, CDR2 SNEGSKA, per germline (reference sequence). CDR3 sequence reads: CSARVVLAGDYEQYF. In DNA, the CDR3 is TGCAGTGCTAGAGTAGTGCTGGCAGGCGACTACGAGCAGTACTTC.

This clonotype was detected many times. The J gene is TRBJ2-2, the V gene TRBV7-2, with no clear D. V was pared by 1 base and J by 0 bases, with 6 bases between. The CDR3 length is 15 residues. Per germline, CDR1 SGHTA and CDR2 FQGNSA. CDR3 sequence: CASSLGRSNTGELFF. The CDR3 region has the DNA TGTGCCAGCAGCTTAGGTCGTTCGAACACCGGGGAGCTGTTTTTT.

This clonotype was observed a handful of times. The rearrangement links TRBV27 to TRBJ2-7; D unresolved. The germline V gene encodes CDR1 MNHEY and CDR2 SMNVEV (reference sequence). CDR3 size: 15 residues. V was cut by 6 bases and J by 0 bases, with 15 bases left in between. The CDR3 bases are TGTGCCAGCAGCTTACAAGTAGGGTTCTCCTACGAGCAGTACTTC. This codes for CASSLQVGFSYEQYF.